A selection of T cell receptor beta chains follows, all from one sample in a study of OX40 agonist ivuxolimab in advanced cancers. The protocol was immunoSEQ multiplex PCR, while the TCRdb copy is restricted to in-frame clones and leaves out a portion. Here the sample spans 65,000 to 90,000 clones, around 80% being singletons. Material: CD4+ or CD8+ T cells sorted from blood, obtained in a trial of the OX40 agonist ivuxolimab. The receptors derive from an adult with an advanced solid tumor such as melanoma, head and neck, liver or kidney cancer. The CDR3 runs from the conserved cysteine through the conserved F or W.

CDR3 length | V gene | CDR3 protein
15 | TRBV6-1 | CASSRTSGRNNEQFF
12 | TRBV6-6 | CASRQGVGEQYF
13 | TRBV25-1 | CASSGGTRGGYTF
15 | TRBV28 | CASSLVWGGLSEQYF
17 | TRBV27 | CASSLSAGGPGSVAQYF
12 | TRBV28 | CASSPRGDEQFF
12 | TRBV11-2 | CASSLDSGTQYF
15 | TRBV6-5 | CASSLLDTGRYGYTF
17 | TRBV19 | CASSIYPLAQNTQPQHF
13 | TRBV7-8 | CASSQPPGLGAFF
13 | TRBV29-1 | CSVTTSGRETQYF
17 | TRBV19 | CASSTLNGRGTSNEQFF
17 | TRBV6-1 | CASSEIYSGATNEKLFF
14 | TRBV4-2 | CASSQGGGQETQYF
14 | TRBV6-5 | CASSLIPSAEKLFF
22 | TRBV5-1 | CASSFPAGTSGGRYSGANVLTF
16 | TRBV5-1 | CASSNIGTPPGDTQYF
13 | TRBV6-6 | CASSYHGGQPQHF
14 | TRBV10-3 | CASQDFPTLAEQYF
14 | TRBV7-3 | CASSLGAGQETQYF
13 | TRBV9 | CASTPGQGRVQYF
13 | TRBV11-2 | CASLEGLGYEQYF
19 | TRBV19 | CASVMDPTGGAISYNEQFF
15 | TRBV11-3 | CASSSSLEGTGELFF
16 | TRBV9 | CASSVHRGEGIYGYTF
15 | TRBV2 | CASSEGSPGANVLTF
14 | TRBV27 | CANSRWADPYEQYF
14 | TRBV5-1 | CASSFTGGFYEQYF
15 | TRBV19 | CASSIVSAGEIEQYF
17 | TRBV5-6 | CASSLGGSSSGANVLTF
18 | TRBV27 | CASSRTGTGYSGANVLTF
15 | TRBV28 | CASSGSWVLDQPQHF
13 | TRBV28 | CASLPGSKETQYF
16 | TRBV2 | CASGSRGPLNTGELFF
13 | TRBV6-4 | CASSASGHQPQHF
14 | TRBV18 | CASSPPPVGNTIYF
16 | TRBV19 | CASSMRGSHPSYEQYF
14 | TRBV7-8 | CASSKSGGAATQYF
17 | TRBV7-9 | CASSWTSGGFSYNEQFF
16 | TRBV4-1 | CASSQDRGQGLSEAFF
16 | TRBV11-2 | CASSSLQGAVTGELFF
16 | TRBV7-9 | CASSLTGGPSNSPLHF
14 | TRBV5-1 | CASSFTDTNTEAFF
13 | TRBV7-2 | CASSLFFGGSQVF
14 | TRBV5-6 | CASHSLAGVYQQYF
16 | TRBV7-2 | CASSLAPSGGLETQYF
17 | TRBV25-1 | CASSEITGEATNEKLFF
13 | TRBV5-1 | CASSFPAEETQYF
17 | TRBV5-4 | CASSLGVLSSYNSPLHF
17 | TRBV21-1 | CASSNSLRGRAKNIQYF